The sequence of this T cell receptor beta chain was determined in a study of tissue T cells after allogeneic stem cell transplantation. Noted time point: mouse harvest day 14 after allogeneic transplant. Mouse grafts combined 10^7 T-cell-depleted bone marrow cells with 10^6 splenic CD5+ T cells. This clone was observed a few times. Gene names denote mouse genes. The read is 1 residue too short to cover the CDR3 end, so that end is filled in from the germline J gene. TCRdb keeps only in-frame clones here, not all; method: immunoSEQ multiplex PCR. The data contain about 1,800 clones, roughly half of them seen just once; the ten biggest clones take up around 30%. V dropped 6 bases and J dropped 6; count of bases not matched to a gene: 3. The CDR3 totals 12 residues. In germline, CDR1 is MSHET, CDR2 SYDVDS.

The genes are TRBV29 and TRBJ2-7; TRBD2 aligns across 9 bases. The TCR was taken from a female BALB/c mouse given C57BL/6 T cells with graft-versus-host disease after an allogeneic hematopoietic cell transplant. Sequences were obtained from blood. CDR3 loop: CASSQDWGEQYF. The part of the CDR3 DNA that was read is TGTGCTAGCAGCCAGGACTGGGGTGAACAGTAC.